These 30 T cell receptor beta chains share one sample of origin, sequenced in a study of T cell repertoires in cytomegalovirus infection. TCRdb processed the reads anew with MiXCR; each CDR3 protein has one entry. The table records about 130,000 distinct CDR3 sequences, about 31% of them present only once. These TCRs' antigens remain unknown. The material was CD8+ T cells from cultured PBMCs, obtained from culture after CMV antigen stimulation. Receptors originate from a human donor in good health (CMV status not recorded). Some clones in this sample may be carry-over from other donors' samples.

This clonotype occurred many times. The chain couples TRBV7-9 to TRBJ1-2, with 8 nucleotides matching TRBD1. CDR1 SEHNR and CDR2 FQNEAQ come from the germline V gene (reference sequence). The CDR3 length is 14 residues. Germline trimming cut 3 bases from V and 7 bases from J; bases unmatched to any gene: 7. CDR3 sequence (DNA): TGTGCCAGCAGCTTCAACAGGGGGGTTGGTGGCTACACCTTC. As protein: CASSFNRGVGGYTF.

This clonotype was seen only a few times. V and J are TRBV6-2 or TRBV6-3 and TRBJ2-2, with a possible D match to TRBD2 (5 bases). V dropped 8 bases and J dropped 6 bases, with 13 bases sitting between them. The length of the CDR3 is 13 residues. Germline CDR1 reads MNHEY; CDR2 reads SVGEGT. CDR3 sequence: CASGGLYPGELFF. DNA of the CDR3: TGTGCCAGCGGCGGGCTTTATCCCGGGGAGCTGTTTTTT.

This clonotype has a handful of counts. The CDR3 region is CASSSQGLLRNEQFF. CDR3 coding DNA: TGTGCCAGCAGTTCCCAGGGCTTGTTAAGGAATGAGCAGTTCTTC. The chain has TRBV6-2 or TRBV6-3 and TRBJ2-1; D might be TRBD1 (5 bases). Germline CDR1 and CDR2: MNHEY and SVGEGT. The CDR3 contains 15 residues. V lost 4 bases, J lost 7 bases, and 17 bases lay in between.

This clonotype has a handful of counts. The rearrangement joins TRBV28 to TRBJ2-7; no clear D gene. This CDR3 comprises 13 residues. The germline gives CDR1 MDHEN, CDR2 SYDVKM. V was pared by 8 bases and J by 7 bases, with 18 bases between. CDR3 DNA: TGTGCCAGCGGCGAGGCAGTACGTTGGGAGCAGTACTTC. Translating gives CASGEAVRWEQYF.

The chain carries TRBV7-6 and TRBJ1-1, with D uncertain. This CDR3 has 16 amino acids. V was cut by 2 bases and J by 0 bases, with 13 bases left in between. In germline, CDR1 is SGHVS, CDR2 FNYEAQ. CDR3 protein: CASSLPCARVNTEAFF. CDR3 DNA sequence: TGTGCCAGCAGCTTACCTTGTGCTCGGGTGAACACTGAAGCTTTCTTT. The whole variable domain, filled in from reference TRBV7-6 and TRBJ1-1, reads GAGVSQSPRYKVTKRGQDVALRCDPISGHVSLYWYRQALGQGPEFLTYFNYEAQQDKSGLPNDRFSAERPEGSISTLTIQRTEQRDSAMYRCASSLPCARVNTEAFFGQGTRLTVV.

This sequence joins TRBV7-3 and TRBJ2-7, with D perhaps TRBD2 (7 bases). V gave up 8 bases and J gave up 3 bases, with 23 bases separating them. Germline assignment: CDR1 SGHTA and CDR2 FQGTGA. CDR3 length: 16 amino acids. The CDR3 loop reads CASGNLRGGNVYEQYF. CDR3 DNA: TGTGCCAGCGGGAACCTTAGGGGGGGCAACGTCTACGAGCAGTACTTC.

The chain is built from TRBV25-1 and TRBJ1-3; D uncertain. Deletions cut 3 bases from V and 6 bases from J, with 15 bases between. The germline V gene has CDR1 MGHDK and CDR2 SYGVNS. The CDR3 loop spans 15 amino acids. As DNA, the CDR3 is TGTGCCAGCAGTGACTGGTTCCCCCTCGAAAACACCATATATTTT. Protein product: CASSDWFPLENTIYF.

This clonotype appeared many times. CDR3 sequence reads: CASSQPVDRGTSYNEQFF. The DNA of the CDR3 is TGTGCCAGCAGCCAACCCGTTGACAGGGGGACGAGCTACAATGAGCAGTTCTTC. The V gene is TRBV4-2, the J gene TRBJ2-1, with TRBD1 matching over 9 bases. V lost 2 bases and J lost 3; bases outside the gene matches: 11. The V gene's germline CDR1 is LGHNA and CDR2 YNFKEQ. CDR3 size: 18 residues.

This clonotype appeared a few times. The CDR3 protein is CASSLGGTDTRVPQHF. DNA for the CDR3: TGTGCCAGCAGCTTGGGCGGGACAGATACCAGAGTGCCCCAGCATTTT. V usage is TRBV5-6 and J usage is TRBJ1-5, with TRBD1 matching 7 bases. This CDR3 is 16 amino acids long. V lost 0 bases, J lost 9 bases, and 12 bases stayed unmatched. The germline V gene has CDR1 SGHDT and CDR2 YYEEEE.

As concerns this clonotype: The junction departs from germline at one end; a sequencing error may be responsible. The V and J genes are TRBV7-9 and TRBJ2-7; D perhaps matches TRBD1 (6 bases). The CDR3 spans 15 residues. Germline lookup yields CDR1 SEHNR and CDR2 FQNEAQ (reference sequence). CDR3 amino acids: CGSSLGDGDNNEQYF. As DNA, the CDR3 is TGTGGCAGCAGCTTAGGTGACGGGGACAACAATGAGCAGTACTTC.

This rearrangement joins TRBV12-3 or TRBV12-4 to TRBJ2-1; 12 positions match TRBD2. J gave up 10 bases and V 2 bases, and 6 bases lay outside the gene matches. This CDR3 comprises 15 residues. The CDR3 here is CASSLRTSGTSEQFF. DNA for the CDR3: TGTGCCAGCAGTTTACGGACTAGCGGGACATCAGAGCAGTTCTTC.

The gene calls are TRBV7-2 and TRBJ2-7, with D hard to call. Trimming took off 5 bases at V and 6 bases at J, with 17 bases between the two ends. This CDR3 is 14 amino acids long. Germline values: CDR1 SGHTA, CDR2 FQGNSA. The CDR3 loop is CASSPGPQALEQYF. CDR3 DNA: TGTGCCAGCAGCCCAGGCCCCCAAGCCCTCGAGCAGTACTTC.

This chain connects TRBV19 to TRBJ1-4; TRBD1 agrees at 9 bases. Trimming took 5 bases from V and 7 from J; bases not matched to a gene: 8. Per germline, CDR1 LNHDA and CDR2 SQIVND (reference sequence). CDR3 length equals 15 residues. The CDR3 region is CASSVWDRVREKLFF. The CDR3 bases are TGTGCCAGTAGTGTCTGGGACAGGGTTCGTGAAAAACTGTTTTTT. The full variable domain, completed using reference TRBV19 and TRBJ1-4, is DGGITQSPKYLFRKEGQNVTLSCEQNLNHDAMYWYRQDPGQGLRLIYYSQIVNDFQKGDIAEGYSVSREKKESFPLTVTSAQKNPTAFYLCASSVWDRVREKLFFGSGTQLSVL.

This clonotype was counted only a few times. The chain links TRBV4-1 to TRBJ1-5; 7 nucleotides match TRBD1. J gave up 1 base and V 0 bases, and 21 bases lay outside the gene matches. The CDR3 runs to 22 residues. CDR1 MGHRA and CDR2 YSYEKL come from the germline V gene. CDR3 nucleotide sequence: TGCGCCAGCAGCCAAGATAATCTAGGCGGGGGACAGAGCTTTTCCAGCAATCAGCCCCAGCATTTT. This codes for CASSQDNLGGGQSFSSNQPQHF.

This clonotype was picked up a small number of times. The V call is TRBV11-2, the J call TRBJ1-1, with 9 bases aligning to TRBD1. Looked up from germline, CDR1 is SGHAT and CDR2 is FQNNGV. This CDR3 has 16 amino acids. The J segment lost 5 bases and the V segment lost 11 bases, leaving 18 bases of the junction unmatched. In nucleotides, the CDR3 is TGTGCCCTAACAGGCGACTACAGGGGGCGGAGAACTGAAGCTTTCTTT. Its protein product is CALTGDYRGRRTEAFF.

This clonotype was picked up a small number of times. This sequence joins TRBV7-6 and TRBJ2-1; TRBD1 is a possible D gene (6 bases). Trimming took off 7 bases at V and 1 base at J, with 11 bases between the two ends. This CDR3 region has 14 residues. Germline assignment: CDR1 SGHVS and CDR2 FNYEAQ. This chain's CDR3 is CASTTGTSYNEQFF. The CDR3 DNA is TGTGCCAGCACCACCGGGACATCCTACAATGAGCAGTTCTTC.

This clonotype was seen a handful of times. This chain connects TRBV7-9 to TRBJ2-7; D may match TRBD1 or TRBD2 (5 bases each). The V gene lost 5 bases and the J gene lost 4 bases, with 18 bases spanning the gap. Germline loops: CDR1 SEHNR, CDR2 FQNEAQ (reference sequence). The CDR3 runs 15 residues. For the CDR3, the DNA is TGTGCCAGCAGCCCTACGGGACCCCTGTGGTACGAGCAGTACTTC. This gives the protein CASSPTGPLWYEQYF.

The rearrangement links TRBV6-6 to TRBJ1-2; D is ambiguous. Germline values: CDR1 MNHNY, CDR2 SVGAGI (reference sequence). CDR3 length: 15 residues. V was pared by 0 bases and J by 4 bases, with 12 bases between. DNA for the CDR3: TGTGCCAGCAGTTACTCGGGCAGTTCCTCCTATGGCTACACCTTC. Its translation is CASSYSGSSSYGYTF.

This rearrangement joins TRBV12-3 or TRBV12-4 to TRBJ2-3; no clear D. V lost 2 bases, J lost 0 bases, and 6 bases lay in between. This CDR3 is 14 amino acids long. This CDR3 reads CASSLSDSTDTQYF. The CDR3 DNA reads TGTGCCAGCAGTTTAAGTGATAGCACAGATACGCAGTATTTT.

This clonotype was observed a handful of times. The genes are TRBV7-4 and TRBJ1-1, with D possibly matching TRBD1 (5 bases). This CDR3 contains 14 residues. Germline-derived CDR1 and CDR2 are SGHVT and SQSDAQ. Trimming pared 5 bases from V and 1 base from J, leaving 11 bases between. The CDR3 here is CASSPTDTNTEAFF. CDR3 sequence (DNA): TGTGCCAGCAGCCCGACGGACACGAACACTGAAGCTTTCTTT.

CDR3: CSVGADRARDTQYF. The CDR3 DNA sequence: TGCAGCGTCGGAGCTGACAGGGCCAGAGATACGCAGTATTTT. The chain recombines TRBV29-1 with TRBJ2-3, with 7 bases aligning to TRBD1. This CDR3 region has 14 residues. The V segment lost 6 bases and the J segment 5 bases; nucleotides outside the gene matches: 11. From germline, CDR1 is SQVTM and CDR2 ANQGSEA.

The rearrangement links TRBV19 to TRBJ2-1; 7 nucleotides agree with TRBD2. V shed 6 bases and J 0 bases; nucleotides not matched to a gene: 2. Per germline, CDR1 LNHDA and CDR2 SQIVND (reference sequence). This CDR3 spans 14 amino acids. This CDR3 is CASSGGGSYNEQFF. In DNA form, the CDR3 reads TGTGCCAGTAGCGGCGGGGGCTCCTACAATGAGCAGTTCTTC.

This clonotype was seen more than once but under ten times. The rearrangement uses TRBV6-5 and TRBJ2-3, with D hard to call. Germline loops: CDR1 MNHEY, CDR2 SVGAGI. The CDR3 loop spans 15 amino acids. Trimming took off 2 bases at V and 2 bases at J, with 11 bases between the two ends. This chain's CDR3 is CASSYTTSATDTQYF. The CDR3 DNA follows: TGTGCCAGCAGTTACACCACCTCAGCCACAGATACGCAGTATTTT.

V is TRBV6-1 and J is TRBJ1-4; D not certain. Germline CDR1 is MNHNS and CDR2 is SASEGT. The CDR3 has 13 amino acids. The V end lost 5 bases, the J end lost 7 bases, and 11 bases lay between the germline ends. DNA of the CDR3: TGTGCCAGCAGTCTTACAGCGGGTGAAAAACTGTTTTTT. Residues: CASSLTAGEKLFF.

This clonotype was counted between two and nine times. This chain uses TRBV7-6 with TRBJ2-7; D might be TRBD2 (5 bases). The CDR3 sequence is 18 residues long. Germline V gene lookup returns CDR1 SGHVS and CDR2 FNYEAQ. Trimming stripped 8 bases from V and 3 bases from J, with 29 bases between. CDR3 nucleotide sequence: TGTGCCAGCCTTCCGTTCTGGCCGAGGAGAGGGTATGACTACGAGCAGTACTTC. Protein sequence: CASLPFWPRRGYDYEQYF.

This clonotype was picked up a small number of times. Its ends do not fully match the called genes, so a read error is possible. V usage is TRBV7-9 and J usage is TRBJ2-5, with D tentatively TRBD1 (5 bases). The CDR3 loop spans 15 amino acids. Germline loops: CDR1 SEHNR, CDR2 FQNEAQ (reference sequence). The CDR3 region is CASSLRKAGQEIQYF. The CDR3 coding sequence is TGTGCCAGCAGCTTAAGGAAGGCAGGGCAAGAGATCCAGTACTTC.

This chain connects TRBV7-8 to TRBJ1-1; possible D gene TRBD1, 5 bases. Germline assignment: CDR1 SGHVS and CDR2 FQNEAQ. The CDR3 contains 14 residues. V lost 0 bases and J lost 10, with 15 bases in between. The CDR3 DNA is TGTGCCAGCAGCTTAGCGCTCGGGGGGGTGGCAGCTTTCTTT. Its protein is CASSLALGGVAAFF.

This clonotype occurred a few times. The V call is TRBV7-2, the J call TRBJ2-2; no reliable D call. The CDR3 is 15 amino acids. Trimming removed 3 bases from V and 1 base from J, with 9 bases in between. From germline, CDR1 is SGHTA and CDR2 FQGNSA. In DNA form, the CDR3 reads TGTGCCAGCAGCTTGGAGTGGGAGAACACCGGGGAGCTGTTTTTT. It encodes CASSLEWENTGELFF.

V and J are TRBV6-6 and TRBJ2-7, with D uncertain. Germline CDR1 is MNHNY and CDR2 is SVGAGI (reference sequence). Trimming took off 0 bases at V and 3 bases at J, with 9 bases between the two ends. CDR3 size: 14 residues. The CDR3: CASSYSPSYYEQYF. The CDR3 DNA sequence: TGTGCCAGCAGTTACTCGCCCAGCTACTACGAGCAGTACTTC.

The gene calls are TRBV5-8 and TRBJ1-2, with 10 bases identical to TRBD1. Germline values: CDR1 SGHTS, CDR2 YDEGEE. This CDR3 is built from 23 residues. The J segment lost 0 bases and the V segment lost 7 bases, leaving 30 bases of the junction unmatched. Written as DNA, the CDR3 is TGTGCCAGCCCCCCCGGCCGGGACAGGGGTCCAGTCCCATCGCGCACGACTAACTATGGCTACACCTTC. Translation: CASPPGRDRGPVPSRTTNYGYTF. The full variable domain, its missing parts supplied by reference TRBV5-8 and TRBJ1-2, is EAGVTQSPTHLIKTRGQQATLRCSPISGHTSVYWYQQALGLGLQFLLWYDEGEERNRGNFPPRFSGRQFPNYSSELNVNALELEDSALYLCASPPGRDRGPVPSRTTNYGYTFGSGTRLTVV.